The 9 T cell receptor beta chains listed next were all sequenced from one sample in a study of T cell responses to AZD1222 COVID-19 vaccine. Assay used: immunoSEQ multiplex PCR; TCRdb lists only in-frame clones, some missing. This table has 160,000 or so clones, over 75% appearing once. Sample: peripheral blood, taken on day 0 of AZD1222 vaccination. These receptors all come from an adult in good health.

This chain links TRBV19 with TRBJ2-1, with 14 bases lining up with TRBD2. CDR3 size: 18 residues. In germline, CDR1 is LNHDA, CDR2 SQIVND (reference sequence). The junction had 13 bases not matched to a gene; V was cut back by 5 bases and J by 7 bases. As DNA, the CDR3 is TGTGCCAGTAGTTCGACTAGCGGGAGGGCCCCCGCCCCAAATGAGCAGTTCTTC. As protein: CASSSTSGRAPAPNEQFF.

This chain links TRBV6-2 or TRBV6-3 with TRBJ2-1; the D is unclear. The CDR3 is 17 amino acids. Germline V gene lookup returns CDR1 MNHEY and CDR2 SVGEGT. The V end lost 4 bases, the J end lost 0 bases, and 16 bases lay between the germline ends. The CDR3 DNA follows: TGTGCCAGCAGTTCTTTTGGAGACTCTAACTCCTACAATGAGCAGTTCTTC. Amino acid sequence: CASSSFGDSNSYNEQFF.

The CDR3: CASSPLRIVVGEAQYF. Written as DNA, the CDR3 is TGTGCCAGCAGTCCGCTTCGTATAGTAGTCGGTGAGGCCCAGTACTTC. The chain combines TRBV27 with TRBJ2-5, with unresolved D. V lost 5 bases and J lost 9, with 25 bases in between. Germline V gene sequence: CDR1 MNHEY, CDR2 SMNVEV (reference sequence). The CDR3 is 16 amino acids.

This clone appeared a single time. The gene calls are TRBV7-6 and TRBJ2-1, with 10 nucleotides matching TRBD2. From germline, CDR1 is SGHVS and CDR2 FNYEAQ. Trimming removed 1 base from V and 0 bases from J; junction bases left unmatched: 6. CDR3 length: 18 amino acids. CDR3 residues: CASSLDGLAGVSYNEQFF. In DNA form, the CDR3 reads TGTGCCAGCAGCTTAGATGGTCTAGCGGGGGTCTCCTACAATGAGCAGTTCTTC.

Only one count was recorded for this clone. One junction end disagrees with the germline gene, perhaps due to a read error. V usage is TRBV7-7 and J usage is TRBJ2-1, with TRBD2 identical over 14 bases. The CDR3 runs 16 residues. Germline CDR1 SSHAT, CDR2 FNYEAQ (reference sequence). CDR3 coding DNA: TGTGCTAGCAGCCCTGGGACTAGCGGGAGTTACAATGAGCAGTTCTTC. This gives the protein CASSPGTSGSYNEQFF.

The CDR3 nucleotides read TGTGCCAGCAGCTTAGCGGGAGGGACCCGCAATGAGCAGTTCTTC. Its translation: CASSLAGGTRNEQFF. The chain carries TRBV5-4 and TRBJ2-1; 10 positions agree with TRBD2. Trimming at V came to 2 bases and at J to 6 bases, leaving 5 bases not matched to a gene. CDR1 and CDR2 (germline): SGHNT, YYREEE (reference sequence). The CDR3 consists of 15 residues.

V gene TRBV18 combines with J gene TRBJ1-1; D unclear. Germline-derived CDR1 and CDR2 are KGHSH and LQKENI. V lost 0 bases to trimming and J lost 0 bases, with 8 bases between them. The CDR3 sequence is 15 residues long. The CDR3 here is CASSPPPGMNTEAFF. Here the CDR3 DNA reads TGTGCCAGCTCACCACCGCCGGGGATGAACACTGAAGCTTTCTTT.

The sample holds a few counts of this clone. The gene calls are TRBV7-9 and TRBJ1-2; 8 bases agree with TRBD1. In germline, CDR1 is SEHNR, CDR2 FQNEAQ (reference sequence). Trimming at V came to 4 bases and at J to 4 bases, leaving 2 bases not matched to a gene. The length of the CDR3 is 13 residues. CDR3 sequence (DNA): TGTGCCAGCAGCTGGGACAGGACCTATGGCTACACCTTC. This encodes CASSWDRTYGYTF.

This chain joins TRBV5-4 and TRBJ2-2; 9 nucleotides line up with TRBD1. The length of the CDR3 is 14 residues. Germline V gene sequence: CDR1 SGHNT, CDR2 YYREEE (reference sequence). Germline trimming cut 5 bases from V and 5 bases from J; bases unmatched to any gene: 4. The CDR3 protein is CASRLQGATGELFF. The CDR3 DNA reads TGTGCCAGCAGGCTACAGGGGGCGACCGGGGAGCTGTTTTTT.